The 26 T cell receptor beta chains reported below all come from one sample, sequenced in a study of Graves' ophthalmopathy and Graves' hyperthyroidism. Amplification of TCR beta CDR3 regions used RNA transcripts. The authors performed first-round RT-PCR with HTBI primers and then a second-round multiplex PCR. MiXCR, run by TCRdb on the multiplex PCR reads, gives a single entry per CDR3 protein. The sample yields approximately 460,000 distinct CDR3 sequences, under 15% seen once. Input material: blood. These receptors came from a woman aged 30 to 39 with Graves' ophthalmopathy.

This clonotype showed up many times. J is TRBJ2-7 and V is TRBV4-1; D perhaps matches TRBD1 (6 bases). The germline V gene has CDR1 MGHRA and CDR2 YSYEKL. The CDR3 totals 16 residues. The V gene lost 0 bases and the J gene lost 0 bases, with 12 bases spanning the gap. DNA of the CDR3: TGCGCCAGCAGCCAAGAGATGCAGGGGAGCTCCTACGAGCAGTACTTC. Its protein is CASSQEMQGSSYEQYF.

The sample holds many counts of this clonotype. This chain connects TRBV12-3 or TRBV12-4 to TRBJ1-2; D ambiguous. Trimming pared 3 bases from V and 3 bases from J, leaving 5 bases between. The CDR3 is made up of 12 amino acids. CDR3 in amino acids: CASSFADYGYTF. The CDR3 DNA reads TGTGCCAGCAGTTTTGCAGACTATGGCTACACCTTC.

The sample holds many counts of this clonotype. This chain uses TRBV6-1 with TRBJ2-2, with D possibly matching TRBD1 (5 bases). CDR3 length: 13 amino acids. Germline CDR1 reads MNHNS; CDR2 reads SASEGT. Trimming cost V 4 bases and J 6 bases, with 9 bases left between them. The CDR3 nucleotides read TGTGCCAGCAGTGGCCAGACAGCCGGGGAGCTGTTTTTT. Translation: CASSGQTAGELFF.

This clonotype showed up many times. This chain connects TRBV20-1 to TRBJ2-5; 8 bases fit TRBD1. The trim removed 0 bases at V and 5 bases at J, leaving 5 bases unmatched. This CDR3 has 14 amino acids. From germline, CDR1 is DFQATT and CDR2 SNEGSKA (reference sequence). The CDR3 DNA sequence: TGCAGTGCTAGAGATCGACAGGGGCGGGAGACCCAGTACTTC. Amino acid sequence: CSARDRQGRETQYF.

This clonotype was counted between two and nine times. The chain recombines TRBV6-1 with TRBJ2-2; D is possibly TRBD2 (6 bases). Germline CDR1 MNHNS, CDR2 SASEGT. V lost 5 bases and J 8 bases, leaving 21 bases between the germline ends. This CDR3 contains 16 residues. The CDR3 here is CASSLGRDFRGGELFF. The CDR3 DNA reads as TGTGCCAGCAGTCTTGGGCGGGACTTCCGAGGGGGGGAGCTGTTTTTT.

J is TRBJ2-6 and V is TRBV7-9; D is perhaps TRBD1 (6 bases). Germline CDR1 SEHNR, CDR2 FQNEAQ (reference sequence). Trimming left V 5 bases short and J 3 bases short, with 11 bases between. The CDR3 covers 15 residues. The CDR3 DNA reads TGTGCCAGCAGCAAGACAGGTAGTGGGGCCAACGTCCTGACTTTC. Its protein product is CASSKTGSGANVLTF. The whole variable domain, filled in from reference TRBV7-9 and TRBJ2-6, reads DTGVSQNPRHKITKRGQNVTFRCDPISEHNRLYWYRQTLGQGPEFLTYFQNEAQLEKSRLLSDRFSAERPKGSFSTLEIQRTEQGDSAMYLCASSKTGSGANVLTFGAGSRLTVL.

This clonotype was seen ten or more times. This chain connects TRBV28 to TRBJ2-5, with D unclear. V was pared by 5 bases and J by 3 bases, with 13 bases between. The CDR3 totals 14 residues. Germline-derived CDR1 and CDR2 are MDHEN and SYDVKM. The chain's CDR3 is CASSPPQVEETQYF. In DNA form, the CDR3 reads TGTGCCAGCAGTCCTCCGCAGGTCGAAGAGACCCAGTACTTC.

This clonotype was detected ten times or more. V and J are TRBV27 and TRBJ2-5; D gene ambiguous. The germline V gene has CDR1 MNHEY and CDR2 SMNVEV (reference sequence). The CDR3 spans 9 residues. V shed 7 bases and J shed 5 bases, with 2 bases lying between them. DNA of the CDR3: TGTGCCAGCAAGGAGACCCAGTACTTC. Translation: CASKETQYF.

A word on this clonotype: A clone one base away is much larger, so this may be a read error. This chain connects TRBV10-3 to TRBJ1-2, with D perhaps matching TRBD1 (6 bases). V shed 2 bases and J shed 2 bases, with 6 bases lying between them. The CDR3 covers 13 residues. CDR1 is ENHRY, CDR2 SYGVKD, per germline. CDR3 sequence reads: CAISEGQNYGYTF. Written as DNA, the CDR3 is TGTGCCATCAGTGAGGGACAGAACTATGGCTACACCTTC.

This clonotype was seen many times. The chain joins TRBV29-1 to TRBJ1-2; D possibly corresponds to TRBD1 (5 bases). The CDR3 has 11 residues. CDR1 is SQVTM and CDR2 is ANQGSEA in the germline V gene. Between the trimmed V and J ends, which lost 7 bases and 6 bases, there was a span of 12 bases. For the CDR3, the DNA is TGCAGCGGTGGGACCGCAGATGGCTACACCTTC. Translated, it gives CSGGTADGYTF.

This clonotype was counted at least ten times. The chain has TRBV3-1 and TRBJ1-2, with D possibly TRBD1 on 6 matching bases. CDR3 length: 16 residues. The V end lost 0 bases, the J end lost 8 bases, and 19 bases lay between the germline ends. Germline V gene sequence: CDR1 LGHDT, CDR2 YNNKEL (reference sequence). CDR3 in amino acids: CASSQDIGGGIYGYTF. The CDR3 DNA reads TGTGCCAGCAGCCAAGATATAGGGGGGGGCATCTACGGCTACACCTTC.

In DNA form, the CDR3 reads TGTGCCTGGAGGGGGGGGAAGCGGTCACCCCTCCACTTT. This sequence encodes CAWRGGKRSPLHF. V is TRBV30 and J is TRBJ1-6; possibly TRBD1 for D (5 bases). The germline CDR1 and CDR2 sequences are GTSNPN and SVGIG (reference sequence). This CDR3 has 13 residues. Deletions cut 3 bases from V and 10 bases from J, with 13 bases between.

This clonotype was observed at least ten times. The V and J genes are TRBV7-2 and TRBJ1-5; D unresolved. The CDR3 consists of 14 residues. V lost 0 bases and J lost 4, with 7 bases in between. Germline V gives CDR1 SGHTA, CDR2 FQGNSA. CDR3: CASSLAAGNQPQHF. CDR3 coding DNA: TGTGCCAGCAGCTTAGCAGCGGGGAATCAGCCCCAGCATTTT.

The rearrangement uses TRBV5-6 and TRBJ2-5, with TRBD2 matching over 8 bases. The CDR3 has 16 residues. V shed 0 bases, J shed 8 bases, and the junction held 12 bases outside the gene matches. CDR1 and CDR2 (germline): SGHDT, YYEEEE. The CDR3 protein is CASSLVASGAGDTQYF. CDR3 DNA: TGTGCCAGCAGCTTGGTTGCTAGCGGAGCGGGAGATACCCAGTACTTC. Full variable domain (missing parts from reference TRBV5-6 and TRBJ2-5): DAGVTQSPTHLIKTRGQQVTLRCSPKSGHDTVSWYQQALGQGPQFIFQYYEEEERQRGNFPDRFSGHQFPNYSSELNVNALLLGDSALYLCASSLVASGAGDTQYFGPGTRLLVL.

As regards this clonotype: A much larger clone lies a single base off, so this may be a read error. This rearrangement joins TRBV11-1 to TRBJ1-1; TRBD1 matches at 8 bases. Germline V gives CDR1 SGHAT, CDR2 FQDESV (reference sequence). This CDR3 region has 16 residues. The CDR3 sequence: CASSFPRDRLNTESFF. The CDR3 DNA reads as TGTGCCAGCAGCTTCCCTCGGGACAGGCTGAACACTGAATCTTTCTTT.

This clonotype was seen repeatedly, ten times or more. The chain recombines TRBV11-2 with TRBJ2-7; maybe TRBD1 (5 bases). V lost 3 bases and J 3 bases, leaving 9 bases between the germline ends. Germline V lookup: CDR1 SGHAT, CDR2 FQNNGV. There are 13 residues in the CDR3. The CDR3 sequence: CASSFGTGYEQYF. The CDR3 region has the DNA TGTGCCAGCAGCTTCGGAACAGGCTACGAGCAGTACTTC.

This clonotype was observed many times. The chain recombines TRBV12-5 with TRBJ1-5; the D is unclear. Germline values: CDR1 LGHNT, CDR2 FRNRAP. CDR3 length equals 13 residues. Trimming cost V 3 bases and J 4 bases, with 7 bases left between them. The CDR3 DNA follows: TGTGCTAGTGGTTTAGGGCTAAATCAGCCCCAGCATTTT. Translation gives CASGLGLNQPQHF.

The V and J genes are TRBV12-3 or TRBV12-4 and TRBJ2-5; 7 nucleotides align to TRBD2. The CDR3 is 14 amino acids. With 8 bases clipped from V and 5 bases from J, the junction kept 11 bases outside the gene matches. This CDR3 reads CASGRGTPWETQYF. The CDR3 nucleotides are TGTGCCAGCGGGCGGGGGACGCCATGGGAGACCCAGTACTTC.

By proportion, this clonotype is medium-sized. V usage is TRBV6-5 and J usage is TRBJ2-2, with TRBD2 matching 7 bases. Germline CDR1 and CDR2: MNHEY and SVGAGI. The CDR3 runs 15 residues. Germline trimming cut 2 bases from V and 2 bases from J; bases unmatched to any gene: 2. The CDR3 bases are TGTGCCAGCAGTTACGGGGGGGACAACACCGGGGAGCTGTTTTTT. As protein: CASSYGGDNTGELFF.

This clonotype was seen a few times. The rearrangement joins TRBV5-5 to TRBJ2-7; 9 bases line up with TRBD1. V lost 2 bases to trimming and J lost 6 bases; unmatched junction nucleotides: 9. The CDR3 runs to 15 residues. Germline-derived CDR1 and CDR2 are SGHKS and YYEKEE (reference sequence). The CDR3 nucleotides read TGTGCCAGCAGCTTCATGGACAGGGGCGTTGGCGAGCAGTACTTC. This sequence encodes CASSFMDRGVGEQYF.

This clonotype was recorded at least ten times. The gene calls are TRBV15 and TRBJ1-2, with D unresolved. This CDR3 region has 11 residues. Trimming pared 4 bases from V and 1 base from J, leaving 1 base between. Germline V CDR1 and CDR2: LNHNV, YYDKDF (reference sequence). Here the CDR3 reads CATSNNYGYTF. The CDR3 nucleotides are TGTGCCACCAGCAATAACTATGGCTACACCTTC.

This clonotype has a count of ten or more. V usage is TRBV5-1 and J usage is TRBJ1-1; 7 positions match TRBD1. The CDR3 has 12 amino acids. The germline V gene encodes CDR1 SGHRS and CDR2 YFSETQ. With V trimmed by 4 bases and J by 8 bases, 5 bases remained unmatched. CDR3 region: CASSVTGSEAFF. CDR3 coding DNA: TGCGCCAGCAGCGTGACAGGGTCAGAAGCTTTCTTT.

The table lists this clonotype with a few counts. V and J are TRBV30 and TRBJ1-1; possibly TRBD1 for D (5 bases). V lost 8 bases to trimming and J lost 0 bases, with 13 bases between them. Germline CDR1 reads GTSNPN; CDR2 reads SVGIG (reference sequence). CDR3 length: 13 residues. CDR3: CAGVGAMNTEAFF. Here the CDR3 DNA reads TGTGCCGGGGTCGGGGCTATGAACACTGAAGCTTTCTTT.

This clonotype was seen at least ten times. The chain is built from TRBV6-1 and TRBJ2-7; D ambiguous. The CDR3 consists of 14 residues. Germline V lookup: CDR1 MNHNS, CDR2 SASEGT. Between the trimmed V and J ends, which lost 9 bases and 0 bases, there was a span of 15 bases. The CDR3 nucleotides read TGTGCCAGTCAACCGCGCATGGCCTCCTACGAGCAGTACTTC. Amino acid sequence: CASQPRMASYEQYF.

This clonotype was counted ten times or more. This chain joins TRBV6-1 and TRBJ1-1; 7 bases are a match to TRBD1. Germline CDR1 and CDR2: MNHNS and SASEGT. Trimming removed 4 bases from V and 1 base from J; junction bases left unmatched: 15. The CDR3 is 18 amino acids. The CDR3 DNA reads as TGTGCCAGCAGTGGCCTCCGGGACAGAGCACAAGGGAACACTGAAGCTTTCTTT. Protein: CASSGLRDRAQGNTEAFF.

This clonotype was observed at least ten times. This chain links TRBV19 with TRBJ1-1, with 7 bases that match TRBD1. The CDR3 extends over 13 amino acids. V lost 9 bases, J lost 5 bases, and 9 bases stayed unmatched. Germline values: CDR1 LNHDA, CDR2 SQIVND (reference sequence). This chain's CDR3 is CASLTGVMTEAFF. The CDR3 DNA reads TGTGCCAGCTTAACAGGGGTCATGACTGAAGCTTTCTTT.